The 5 T cell receptor beta chains below all came from one sample that was sequenced in a study of blood T cell repertoires in COVID-19. Sequencing used immunoSEQ multiplex PCR; TCRdb keeps in-frame clones, though not all of them. Of 55,000 or so clones in the sample, over 75% were seen once. Sequencing input: peripheral blood. The receptors derive from a man aged 40-50 years with acute or convalescent COVID-19.

This clone has more than one count but fewer than ten. J is TRBJ2-3 and V is TRBV7-2; 7 positions agree with TRBD2. This CDR3 region has 15 residues. The germline V gene has CDR1 SGHTA and CDR2 FQGNSA. Unmatched junction bases numbered 10, after V lost 7 bases and J lost 3 bases. The CDR3, as DNA: TGTGCCAGCACCTTCTACGGGCGGGAGACAGATACGCAGTATTTT. Amino acid sequence: CASTFYGRETDTQYF.

The chain is built from TRBV18 and TRBJ1-2, with D possibly being TRBD1 (5 bases). Trimming took off 6 bases at V and 4 bases at J, with 9 bases between the two ends. The CDR3 has 12 residues. Germline V CDR1 and CDR2: KGHSH, LQKENI. CDR3 bases: TGTGCCAGCTCGGCGGACATCTATGGCTACACCTTC. Its translation is CASSADIYGYTF.

This sequence joins TRBV7-3 and TRBJ1-4; 10 bases are shared with TRBD1. The junction had 6 bases not matched to a gene; V was cut back by 5 bases and J by 3 bases. The V gene's germline CDR1 is SGHTA and CDR2 FQGTGA. The CDR3 has 16 residues. CDR3 amino acids: CASSRQGAGANEKLFF. The CDR3 nucleotides are TGTGCCAGCAGCCGACAGGGGGCGGGGGCTAATGAAAAACTGTTTTTT.

V usage is TRBV5-1 and J usage is TRBJ2-1; TRBD2 aligns across 12 bases. The CDR3 contains 15 residues. From germline, CDR1 is SGHRS and CDR2 YFSETQ. The ends lost 6 bases at V and 9 bases at J; junction bases unmatched: 10. As DNA, the CDR3 is TGCGCCAGCACCGCTAGCGGGAGGGCCGTTGGTGAGCAGTTCTTC. Protein product: CASTASGRAVGEQFF.

This chain connects TRBV19 to TRBJ2-1; the D gene is possibly TRBD2 (7 bases). This CDR3 spans 15 amino acids. V was shortened by 3 bases and J by 10 bases, with 19 bases between the two germline ends. Germline V gene lookup returns CDR1 LNHDA and CDR2 SQIVND (reference sequence). The CDR3, as DNA: TGTGCCAGTAGTATTAGCGGGCTCCGTAGGGGGGAGCAGTTCTTC. Translation: CASSISGLRRGEQFF. The entire variable domain, with the rest obtained from reference TRBV19 and TRBJ2-1, is as follows: DGGITQSPKYLFRKEGQNVTLSCEQNLNHDAMYWYRQDPGQGLRLIYYSQIVNDFQKGDIAEGYSVSREKKESFPLTVTSAQKNPTAFYLCASSISGLRRGEQFFGPGTRLTVL.